Given below is one T cell receptor (beta chain) in context. Its specificity is not known. The sample originates from a study of cytomegalovirus exposure and HLA in healthy donors. In the study overall: Out of about 179 million T cells, an earlier analysis found roughly 100 million unique TCR beta sequences in total.

Trimming at V came to 3 bases and at J to 6 bases, leaving 12 bases not matched to a gene. Germline lookup yields CDR1 SGDLS and CDR2 YYNGEE. The CDR3 sequence is 16 residues long. A multiplex PCR was run with 60 Vbeta primers and 13 Jbeta primers. Some clones are missing from TCRdb's copy, which holds only in-frame ones; the method was immunoSEQ multiplex PCR. The sample has under 200,000 clones, 68% seen once; the top ten hold around 3%. Findings and limits, study-wide: In a later analysis, specific HLA alleles were associated with more than 15,000 TCR beta sequences at a 0.05 false discovery rate. Accurate predictions that matched the HLA-A and HLA-B alleles of most subjects were reportedly made from TCR beta sequences.

The rearrangement joins TRBV9 to TRBJ2-1; the match to TRBD2 covers 7 bases. The origin of this receptor is a woman in her thirties or forties in good health and CMV-seropositive. The material sequenced was PBMCs. The CDR3 reads CASSGVGGSSGNEQFF. CDR3 coding DNA: TGTGCCAGCAGCGGCGTCGGTGGGTCTAGCGGCAATGAGCAGTTCTTC.